This T cell receptor beta chain was sequenced during a study of T cell responses to AZD1222 COVID-19 vaccine. Overall study findings and caveats: At baseline, just a handful of AZD1222 recipients tested seropositive.

CDR3 size: 14 residues. Looked up from germline, CDR1 is SGHTA and CDR2 is FQGNSA. Trimming cost V 1 base and J 8 bases, with 14 bases left between them. Comment on this clone: Its target is not known.

Sequenced by immunoSEQ multiplex PCR; TCRdb stores in-frame clones only, minus some. The sample lists over 130,000 clones; almost 95% were seen once. The rearrangement uses TRBV7-2 and TRBJ1-1; D gene unclear. The receptor was derived from an adult who received the AZD1222 COVID-19 vaccine. Sample: peripheral blood, taken 28 days after the second AZD1222 dose. The CDR3 bases are TGTGCCAGCAGCTTAGAACCCGCAGCGGGGGAAGCTTTCTTT. Encoded protein: CASSLEPAAGEAFF.